This T cell receptor (beta chain) was sequenced during a study of T cells in women clearing cervical HPV infection. The repertoire was sequenced with immunoSEQ multiplex PCR; TCRdb's copy has only in-frame clones and lacks some. The specimen's table records around 38,000 clones. Trimming removed 7 bases at V and 5 bases at J, with 26 bases between. The V gene's germline CDR1 is DFQATT and CDR2 SNEGSKA (reference sequence). The CDR3 totals 16 residues. To note about this clone: The sequenced fragment ends 3 residues before the CDR3 boundary, so the rest is inferred from the germline J gene.

Sequenced: blood buffy coat. The V call is TRBV20-1, the J call TRBJ2-5; tentative D call: TRBD1 (7 bases). The sequence was obtained from a woman aged 18 to 75 with a cervical HPV16 infection that either progressed to CIN3+ or cleared (not recorded which). The CDR3 here is CSGFSWRDSLSETQYF. The CDR3 DNA, read in part, is TGCAGTGGTTTCAGCTGGAGGGACAGCCTTTCGGAGACC.